What follows are 25 T cell receptor beta chains derived from one specimen sequenced in a study of shared T cell receptors in the human thymus. Libraries were prepared by immunoSEQ multiplex PCR; TCRdb keeps only in-frame clonotypes and omits some of them. In the table there are 630,000 or so clones, over 75% of which are singletons. This sample was shared with a second study, whose subject was human thymus T cells.

Sequenced material: thymocytes. The receptors come from a boy under two years old with a congenital heart defect.

As regards this clone: At one end the junction does not follow the germline gene, possibly because of a read error. The rearrangement uses TRBV6-5 and TRBJ2-2; possible D gene TRBD1, 6 bases. CDR3 length: 16 amino acids. Germline CDR1 MNHEY, CDR2 SVGAGI. Here the CDR3 DNA reads TGTGCCGGCAGTTTCTCCCCGACAGGGAACACCGGGGAGCTGTTTTTT. Its translation is CAGSFSPTGNTGELFF.

V and J are TRBV2 and TRBJ2-3, with D tentatively TRBD2 (5 bases). The CDR3 covers 13 residues. Germline lookup yields CDR1 SNHLY and CDR2 FYNNEI. V was shortened by 0 bases and J by 4 bases, with 5 bases between the two germline ends. The CDR3 DNA reads as TGTGCCAGCAGTGAAGCTAGCGCAGATACGCAGTATTTT. It specifies CASSEASADTQYF.

The chain employs TRBV2 and TRBJ2-1; 11 nucleotides agree with TRBD2. This CDR3 has 13 residues. The V segment lost 7 bases and the J segment 6 bases; nucleotides outside the gene matches: 2. Germline V gives CDR1 SNHLY, CDR2 FYNNEI. The CDR3 DNA follows: TGTGCCAGCAAGGGGACTAGCGGCAATGAGCAGTTCTTC. This gives the protein CASKGTSGNEQFF.

The CDR3 nucleotides are TGTGCCAGCAGCTCCGGGTCCGGGGAGCTGTTTTTT. Translating gives CASSSGSGELFF. The chain uses TRBV13 and TRBJ2-2; no firm D call. The length of the CDR3 is 12 residues. Trimming pared 4 bases from V and 6 bases from J, leaving 6 bases between. In germline, CDR1 is PRHDT, CDR2 FYEKMQ (reference sequence). The full variable domain, with the rest looked up from reference TRBV13 and TRBJ2-2, is AAGVIQSPRHLIKEKRETATLKCYPIPRHDTVYWYQQGPGQDPQFLISFYEKMQSDKGSIPDRFSAQQFSDYHSELNMSSLELGDSALYFCASSSGSGELFFGEGSRLTVL.

This chain uses TRBV5-8 with TRBJ2-1, with TRBD2 matching 12 bases. The CDR3 is 15 residues long. The junction had 7 bases not matched to a gene; V was cut back by 3 bases and J by 9 bases. Germline assignment: CDR1 SGHTS and CDR2 YDEGEE. CDR3 bases: TGTGCCAGCAGCTCTCGACTAGCGGGAGCTAGTGAGCAGTTCTTC. Translating gives CASSSRLAGASEQFF. The full variable domain, with the rest looked up from reference TRBV5-8 and TRBJ2-1, is EAGVTQSPTHLIKTRGQQATLRCSPISGHTSVYWYQQALGLGLQFLLWYDEGEERNRGNFPPRFSGRQFPNYSSELNVNALELEDSALYLCASSSRLAGASEQFFGPGTRLTVL.

V gene TRBV13 combines with J gene TRBJ2-5; 8 positions agree with TRBD1. The CDR3 is 15 residues long. Per germline, CDR1 PRHDT and CDR2 FYEKMQ (reference sequence). Trimming cost V 5 bases and J 4 bases; bases outside gene matches: 9. The CDR3 reads CASSHYRGTGETQYF. The CDR3 region has the DNA TGTGCCAGCAGCCACTACAGGGGGACGGGAGAGACCCAGTACTTC. Full variable domain (rest looked up from reference TRBV13 and TRBJ2-5): AAGVIQSPRHLIKEKRETATLKCYPIPRHDTVYWYQQGPGQDPQFLISFYEKMQSDKGSIPDRFSAQQFSDYHSELNMSSLELGDSALYFCASSHYRGTGETQYFGPGTRLLVL.

This rearrangement joins TRBV14 to TRBJ2-2; tentatively, D is TRBD1 (6 bases). CDR1 and CDR2 from the germline V gene are SGHDN and FVKESK. The CDR3 has 18 residues. V lost 0 bases to trimming and J lost 0 bases, with 14 bases between them. Here the CDR3 reads CASSQDSPGQSNTGELFF. The CDR3 nucleotides read TGTGCCAGCAGCCAAGATAGCCCGGGACAATCGAACACCGGGGAGCTGTTTTTT.

The V gene is TRBV10-2, the J gene TRBJ2-7; D is possibly TRBD2 (6 bases). Per the germline V gene, CDR1 is WSHSY and CDR2 is SAAADI. The CDR3 runs to 14 residues. V was pared by 7 bases and J by 0 bases, with 13 bases between. The CDR3 region is CASNSRGPSYEQYF. CDR3 nucleotides: TGCGCCAGCAACTCGCGGGGCCCCTCCTACGAGCAGTACTTC.

The chain uses TRBV6-1 and TRBJ1-4, with TRBD1 matching over 7 bases. Germline CDR1 is MNHNS and CDR2 is SASEGT. CDR3 length: 17 amino acids. V trimming: 1 base; J trimming: 8 bases; junction bases outside the gene matches: 13. Here the CDR3 DNA reads TGTGCCAGCAGTGAAGAGGGGGCCTGCCCCCCGTCCGAAAAACTGTTTTTT. Translation: CASSEEGACPPSEKLFF.

The chain couples TRBV4-1 to TRBJ2-5; perhaps TRBD1 as D (6 bases). Germline CDR1 MGHRA, CDR2 YSYEKL. V dropped 0 bases and J dropped 5 bases, with 10 bases sitting between them. The CDR3 has 14 amino acids. The CDR3 region is CASSQDNRVETQYF. The CDR3 DNA follows: TGCGCCAGCAGCCAAGATAACAGGGTGGAGACCCAGTACTTC.

The J gene is TRBJ1-2, the V gene TRBV7-2; no firm D call. CDR3 length: 14 amino acids. V lost 2 bases and J 4 bases, leaving 11 bases between the germline ends. Germline V lookup: CDR1 SGHTA, CDR2 FQGNSA. CDR3 region: CASSLSLGGYGYTF. CDR3 coding DNA: TGTGCCAGCAGCTTATCACTTGGAGGCTATGGCTACACCTTC.

The chain couples TRBV5-5 to TRBJ1-4, with D uncertain. The V and J ends lost 2 bases and 3 bases respectively, with 11 bases between them. CDR1 is SGHKS, CDR2 YYEKEE, per germline (reference sequence). This CDR3 spans 15 amino acids. In DNA, the CDR3 is TGTGCCAGCAGCTTCCGTTTTGGGCCTAATGAAAAACTGTTTTTT. Amino acids: CASSFRFGPNEKLFF.

This chain joins TRBV5-5 and TRBJ1-6, with 8 bases matching TRBD1. Unmatched junction bases numbered 5, after V lost 2 bases and J lost 7 bases. Germline lookup yields CDR1 SGHKS and CDR2 YYEKEE (reference sequence). The CDR3 totals 15 residues. The CDR3 DNA sequence: TGTGCCAGCAGCTTTTTTACAGGGGGAAATTCACCCCTCCACTTT. Its translation is CASSFFTGGNSPLHF. The full variable domain, with the rest looked up from reference TRBV5-5 and TRBJ1-6, is DAGVTQSPTHLIKTRGQQVTLRCSPISGHKSVSWYQQVLGQGPQFIFQYYEKEERGRGNFPDRFSARQFPNYSSELNVNALLLGDSALYLCASSFFTGGNSPLHFGNGTRLTVT.

This chain joins TRBV7-2 and TRBJ2-1, with TRBD1 matching over 9 bases. The ends lost 2 bases at V and 2 bases at J; junction bases unmatched: 10. Germline values: CDR1 SGHTA, CDR2 FQGNSA. The CDR3 extends over 18 amino acids. As DNA, the CDR3 is TGTGCCAGCAGCTTAATTCCTCTCACAGGGGGCCCCTACAATGAGCAGTTCTTC. The encoded protein is CASSLIPLTGGPYNEQFF.

The chain employs TRBV11-2 and TRBJ2-3; 7 bases line up with TRBD1. CDR3 length: 16 amino acids. In germline, CDR1 is SGHAT, CDR2 FQNNGV. V lost 1 base, J lost 4 bases, and 8 bases stayed unmatched. The CDR3 reads CASSLGRGWGPDTQYF. In DNA form, the CDR3 reads TGTGCCAGCAGCTTAGGCAGGGGGTGGGGTCCAGATACGCAGTATTTT.

The rearrangement links TRBV6-6 to TRBJ1-5, with 7 bases that match TRBD1. Germline values: CDR1 MNHNY, CDR2 SVGAGI (reference sequence). The CDR3 covers 13 residues. V lost 6 bases, J lost 4 bases, and 3 bases stayed unmatched. CDR3 amino acids: CASRRQGNQPQHF. The CDR3 DNA reads TGTGCCAGCAGAAGACAGGGAAATCAGCCCCAGCATTTT.

The chain is built from TRBV7-2 and TRBJ2-5; 13 positions match TRBD2. CDR1 and CDR2 from the germline V gene are SGHTA and FQGNSA. The CDR3 runs 17 residues. The J segment lost 5 bases and the V segment lost 1 base, leaving 7 bases of the junction unmatched. The CDR3 coding sequence is TGTGCCAGCAGCTTAGGAGGGACTAGCGGGGTCCTTGAGACCCAGTACTTC. Amino acids: CASSLGGTSGVLETQYF.

V and J are TRBV7-2 and TRBJ2-7; 10 nucleotides agree with TRBD2. V lost 5 bases, J lost 7 bases, and 8 bases stayed unmatched. CDR1 SGHTA and CDR2 FQGNSA come from the germline V gene. The length of the CDR3 is 14 residues. The CDR3: CASSPTLAGEEQYF. Here the CDR3 DNA reads TGTGCCAGCAGCCCAACTCTAGCGGGAGAAGAGCAGTACTTC.

This sequence joins TRBV28 and TRBJ2-2, with 11 positions matching TRBD2. CDR1 and CDR2 (germline): MDHEN, SYDVKM. There are 17 residues in the CDR3. Trimming removed 2 bases from V and 3 bases from J; junction bases left unmatched: 5. CDR3 amino acids: CASSLRRTSGYTGELFF. The CDR3 DNA sequence: TGTGCCAGCAGTTTACGGAGGACTAGCGGGTACACCGGGGAGCTGTTTTTT.

The CDR3 here is CASSHKTSELYEQYF. CDR3 nucleotide sequence: TGCGCCAGCAGCCATAAGACTAGCGAACTATACGAGCAGTACTTC. J is TRBJ2-7 and V is TRBV4-1; 8 nucleotides agree with TRBD2. Germline CDR1 reads MGHRA; CDR2 reads YSYEKL. The V and J ends lost 3 bases and 4 bases, in that order; junction bases with no gene match: 8. CDR3 length: 15 residues.

This clone was recorded only once. The chain joins TRBV28 to TRBJ2-7; 8 bases map to TRBD1. V shed 7 bases, J shed 2 bases, and the junction held 7 bases outside the gene matches. The germline CDR1 and CDR2 sequences are MDHEN and SYDVKM. This CDR3 contains 14 residues. The CDR3 spells CASTMTGVPYEQYF. The DNA of the CDR3 is TGTGCCAGCACCATGACAGGGGTTCCCTACGAGCAGTACTTC.

The chain has TRBV19 and TRBJ1-6; a possible D gene is TRBD1 (5 bases). V was pared by 5 bases and J by 7 bases, with 21 bases between. Germline values: CDR1 LNHDA, CDR2 SQIVND (reference sequence). This CDR3 comprises 17 residues. CDR3 region: CASSRTLQVTQNSPLHF. The CDR3 bases are TGTGCCAGTAGTCGAACTCTACAGGTTACTCAAAATTCACCCCTCCACTTT.

This clone was found a few times. The V and J genes are TRBV2 and TRBJ2-6; D possibly corresponds to TRBD2 (7 bases). CDR3 size: 17 residues. Germline values: CDR1 SNHLY, CDR2 FYNNEI. With 3 bases removed from V and 4 bases from J, the gap between germline ends came to 16 bases. The CDR3, as DNA: TGTGCCAGCAGTGACCACTCGGGGGGCGCAGGGGCCAACGTCCTGACTTTC. It codes for CASSDHSGGAGANVLTF.

The rearrangement uses TRBV28 and TRBJ1-2, with 11 nucleotides matching TRBD1. CDR1 and CDR2 from the germline V gene are MDHEN and SYDVKM. V lost 4 bases and J lost 13; bases outside the gene matches: 5. This CDR3 is built from 12 residues. In DNA, the CDR3 is TGTGCCAGCAGTTGGGGACAGGGGGGTTGCACCTTC. Amino acids: CASSWGQGGCTF.

The rearrangement uses TRBV7-9 and TRBJ1-3; D is uncertain. With 5 bases removed from V and 0 bases from J, the gap between germline ends came to 11 bases. This CDR3 is 15 amino acids long. Germline CDR1 is SEHNR and CDR2 is FQNEAQ (reference sequence). The CDR3 DNA is TGTGCCAGCAGCACCTCGCTAAGCTCTGGAAACACCATATATTTT. Its protein product is CASSTSLSSGNTIYF.